These 14 T cell receptor beta chains came from one sample sequenced in a study of cytomegalovirus exposure and HLA in healthy donors. The PCR made use of 60 Vbeta and 13 Jbeta primers. Only in-frame clones appear in the TCRdb table, and some are missing; sequencing was by immunoSEQ multiplex PCR. The repertoire holds some 110,000 clones, with under 80% as singletons. The sample consisted of PBMCs. The receptor set was obtained from a woman in her fifties or sixties in good health and CMV-seropositive.

This sequence joins TRBV6-6 and TRBJ1-6; no reliable D call. The CDR3 spans 12 residues. Trimming left V 1 base short and J 7 bases short, with 2 bases between. Germline CDR1 MNHNY, CDR2 SVGAGI (reference sequence). The CDR3 loop is CASSYLNSPLHF. The CDR3 coding sequence is TGTGCCAGCAGTTACTTAAATTCACCCCTCCACTTT.

On this clone itself: At one of its ends the junction is not consistent with the germline gene, which may arise from a read error. The gene calls are TRBV6-1 and TRBJ1-3; no clear D. Germline lookup yields CDR1 MNHNS and CDR2 SASEGT. The CDR3 runs 14 residues. This chain's CDR3 is CAGSEVSTGNTIYF. CDR3 nucleotide sequence: TGTGCCGGCAGTGAAGTGTCAACTGGAAACACCATATATTTT.

V gene TRBV28 combines with J gene TRBJ2-4, with TRBD1 as a possible D gene (6 bases). The germline V gene encodes CDR1 MDHEN and CDR2 SYDVKM. Trimming cost V 5 bases and J 3 bases, with 11 bases left between them. The CDR3 runs 14 residues. The CDR3 DNA follows: TGTGCCAGCAGTGCCCGGGACATCAAAAACATTCAGTACTTC. It translates to CASSARDIKNIQYF.

This chain connects TRBV11-2 to TRBJ2-7; TRBD1 matches 8 bases. Germline V gene sequence: CDR1 SGHAT, CDR2 FQNNGV. The CDR3 loop spans 15 amino acids. V was clipped by 4 bases and J by 2 bases; unmatched bases: 7. The DNA for the CDR3 is TGTGCCAGCAGCTCCAGGACAGGGTTGCCCTACGAGCAGTACTTC. It specifies CASSSRTGLPYEQYF.

The V and J genes are TRBV5-1 and TRBJ2-7; perhaps TRBD1 as D (6 bases). This CDR3 has 14 residues. Per germline, CDR1 SGHRS and CDR2 YFSETQ. Trimming removed 3 bases from V and 1 base from J, with 11 bases in between. The CDR3 DNA sequence: TGCGCCAGCAGCTCCAGCCAGGGGTCCTACGAGCAGTACTTC. This sequence encodes CASSSSQGSYEQYF. Complete variable domain (other parts from reference TRBV5-1 and TRBJ2-7): KAGVTQTPRYLIKTRGQQVTLSCSPISGHRSVSWYQQTPGQGLQFLFEYFSETQRNKGNFPGRFSGRQFSNSRSEMNVSTLELGDSALYLCASSSSQGSYEQYFGPGTRLTVT.

This clone has only a few counts. The rearrangement uses TRBV5-4 and TRBJ1-1, with unresolved D. Between the trimmed V and J ends, which lost 2 bases and 0 bases, there was a span of 5 bases. Germline V gene lookup returns CDR1 SGHNT and CDR2 YYREEE (reference sequence). The CDR3 runs 13 residues. The CDR3 protein is CASSLSMNTEAFF. The CDR3 nucleotides are TGTGCCAGCAGCTTATCAATGAACACTGAAGCTTTCTTT.

J is TRBJ1-1 and V is TRBV6-1, with a tentative D call TRBD1 (5 bases). Trimming left V 2 bases short and J 2 bases short, with 6 bases between. CDR1 MNHNS and CDR2 SASEGT come from the germline V gene. The CDR3 consists of 13 residues. The CDR3 protein is CASSEQGNTEAFF. CDR3 bases: TGTGCCAGCAGTGAACAGGGCAACACTGAAGCTTTCTTT.

V gene TRBV25-1 combines with J gene TRBJ2-7; D possibly corresponds to TRBD1 (5 bases). The germline CDR1 and CDR2 sequences are MGHDK and SYGVNS. Trimming removed 3 bases at V and 4 bases at J, with 7 bases between. The CDR3 has 12 amino acids. CDR3 protein: CASSETVYEQYF. The CDR3 nucleotides are TGTGCCAGCAGTGAGACAGTTTACGAGCAGTACTTC.

This chain connects TRBV5-1 to TRBJ2-6, with D perhaps matching TRBD2 (6 bases). This CDR3 comprises 15 residues. Trimming shortened V by 4 bases and J by 2 bases, and 10 bases separated the two germline ends. Germline V CDR1 and CDR2: SGHRS, YFSETQ. The CDR3, as DNA: TGCGCCAGCAGCCCTGGAGGGGCTGGGGCCAACGTCCTGACTTTC. Its translation: CASSPGGAGANVLTF.

The V and J genes are TRBV19 and TRBJ1-5; a possible D gene is TRBD1 (6 bases). The CDR3 has 14 amino acids. V lost 7 bases and J lost 7, with 17 bases in between. CDR1 and CDR2 from the germline V gene are LNHDA and SQIVND (reference sequence). The CDR3 bases are TGTGCCAGTATTGAGGGAGGGGGGTCACAGCCCCAGCATTTT. Translated: CASIEGGGSQPQHF. Together with reference TRBV19 and TRBJ1-5, the CDR3 gives the full variable domain: DGGITQSPKYLFRKEGQNVTLSCEQNLNHDAMYWYRQDPGQGLRLIYYSQIVNDFQKGDIAEGYSVSREKKESFPLTVTSAQKNPTAFYLCASIEGGGSQPQHFGDGTRLSIL.

J is TRBJ1-3 and V is TRBV5-1, with 8 bases that match TRBD1. This CDR3 spans 15 amino acids. With 5 bases clipped from V and 1 base from J, the junction kept 5 bases outside the gene matches. Per germline, CDR1 SGHRS and CDR2 YFSETQ. CDR3 DNA sequence: TGCGCCAGCAGGACAGGGGATTCTTCTGGAAACACCATATATTTT. Amino acids: CASRTGDSSGNTIYF. Supplemented by reference TRBV5-1 and TRBJ1-3, the full variable domain reads KAGVTQTPRYLIKTRGQQVTLSCSPISGHRSVSWYQQTPGQGLQFLFEYFSETQRNKGNFPGRFSGRQFSNSRSEMNVSTLELGDSALYLCASRTGDSSGNTIYFGEGSWLTVV.

This chain connects TRBV7-2 to TRBJ2-3; D gene unclear. The CDR3 has 14 amino acids. The V end was cut by 1 base, the J end by 3 bases, with 8 bases between. In germline, CDR1 is SGHTA, CDR2 FQGNSA. This CDR3 is CASSLGTATDTQYF. Here the CDR3 DNA reads TGTGCCAGCAGCTTAGGTACAGCAACAGATACGCAGTATTTT.

This clone was recorded a few times. The V gene is TRBV7-2, the J gene TRBJ2-1, with D hard to call. The CDR3 sequence is 17 residues long. V lost 3 bases to trimming and J lost 6 bases, with 21 bases between them. Germline V gene data show CDR1 as SGHTA and CDR2 as FQGNSA. The CDR3 DNA reads as TGTGCCAGCAGCTTTAGAGGAGTCGATACCTACGGCAATGAGCAGTTCTTC. This translates into CASSFRGVDTYGNEQFF.

This clone showed up just a few times. The gene calls are TRBV27 and TRBJ2-6; 9 bases are shared with TRBD1. This CDR3 is 17 amino acids long. The junction had 4 bases not matched to a gene; V was cut back by 1 base and J by 3 bases. CDR1 MNHEY and CDR2 SMNVEV come from the germline V gene (reference sequence). DNA for the CDR3: TGTGCCAGCAGTTTATGGGGACAGGGAGATGGGGCCAACGTCCTGACTTTC. It translates to CASSLWGQGDGANVLTF. The full variable domain, in which reference TRBV27 and TRBJ2-6 provide the parts outside the CDR3, is EAQVTQNPRYLITVTGKKLTVTCSQNMNHEYMSWYRQDPGLGLRQIYYSMNVEVTDKGDVPEGYKVSRKEKRNFPLILESPSPNQTSLYFCASSLWGQGDGANVLTFGAGSRLTVL.